The clone carrying this T cell receptor beta chain was seen a few times. The CDR3 has 15 residues. CDR1 and CDR2 (germline): SGDLS, YYNGEE. Trimming took 2 bases from V and 4 from J, leaving 13 bases between them. The data originate from a study of T-cell reconstitution after alpha-beta-depleted transplantation in children. Preparing the TCRbeta library involved the use of unique molecular identifiers. Via MiXCR, TCRdb re-called the PCR reads, giving one row per CDR3 protein. This repertoire shows around 500,000 distinct CDR3 sequences, under 15% found once; its top ten account for around 6.1%. This clonotype was obtained from a human donor who donated a stem cell graft to a child with combined immunodeficiency. Here the sequenced sample was PBMCs from the stem cell graft donor, taken from the stem cell graft. The rearrangement links TRBV9 to TRBJ1-3; D might be TRBD1 (5 bases). CDR3 amino acids: CASSVGPGTGNTIYF. The CDR3 coding sequence is TGTGCCAGCAGCGTCGGACCCGGGACGGGAAACACCATATATTTT. The full variable domain, in which reference TRBV9 and TRBJ1-3 provide the parts outside the CDR3, is DSGVTQTPKHLITATGQRVTLRCSPRSGDLSVYWYQQSLDQGLQFLIQYYNGEERAKGNILERFSAQQFPDLHSELNLSSLELGDSALYFCASSVGPGTGNTIYFGEGSWLTVV.